Below are 15 T cell receptor beta chains sequenced from a single sample in a study of T cell responses to AZD1222 COVID-19 vaccine. Libraries were prepared by immunoSEQ multiplex PCR; TCRdb keeps only in-frame clonotypes and omits some of them. This table holds around 120,000 clones, about nine tenths found once. Sequenced here: peripheral blood, sampled on day 0 of AZD1222 vaccination. Receptors originate from an adult in good health.

The CDR3 protein is CASSLGGSYYNEQFF. The CDR3 nucleotides are TGTGCCAGCAGCTTAGGAGGGTCATACTACAATGAGCAGTTCTTC. The chain uses TRBV7-2 and TRBJ2-1, with D perhaps TRBD2 (5 bases). This CDR3 is 15 amino acids long. Per germline, CDR1 SGHTA and CDR2 FQGNSA. Trimming took 1 base from V and 3 from J, leaving 10 bases between them.

This clone was recorded only once. This chain links TRBV11-2 with TRBJ1-3; D remains unclear. There are 17 residues in the CDR3. Per the germline V gene, CDR1 is SGHAT and CDR2 is FQNNGV. V was shortened by 5 bases and J by 0 bases, with 17 bases between the two germline ends. DNA for the CDR3: TGTGCCAGCAGCGAACTTAGGCAGGCGATCTCTGGAAACACCATATATTTT. It specifies CASSELRQAISGNTIYF.

The rearrangement links TRBV12-5 to TRBJ1-5; no clear D. Looked up from germline, CDR1 is LGHNT and CDR2 is FRNRAP. CDR3 length: 12 amino acids. Trimming pared 1 base from V and 11 bases from J, leaving 9 bases between. The CDR3 reads CASGLDMLAQHF. CDR3 nucleotide sequence: TGTGCTAGTGGTTTGGATATGTTGGCCCAGCATTTT. Drawing the rest from reference TRBV12-5 and TRBJ1-5, the complete variable domain is DARVTQTPRHKVTEMGQEVTMRCQPILGHNTVFWYRQTMMQGLELLAYFRNRAPLDDSGMPKDRFSAEMPDATLATLKIQPSEPRDSAVYFCASGLDMLAQHFGDGTRLSIL.

The V gene is TRBV30, the J gene TRBJ2-7, with D possibly TRBD2 on 5 matching bases. Germline CDR1 reads GTSNPN; CDR2 reads SVGIG (reference sequence). Trimming took 0 bases from V and 5 from J, leaving 14 bases between them. The CDR3 length is 14 residues. CDR3 sequence reads: CAWSVFGGWNEQYF. CDR3 DNA sequence: TGTGCCTGGAGTGTGTTCGGAGGCTGGAACGAGCAGTACTTC. Supplemented by reference TRBV30 and TRBJ2-7, the full variable domain reads SQTIHQWPATLVQPVGSPLSLECTVEGTSNPNLYWYRQAAGRGLQLLFYSVGIGQISSEVPQNLSASRPQDRQFILSSKKLLLSDSGFYLCAWSVFGGWNEQYFGPGTRLTVT.

The rearrangement uses TRBV9 and TRBJ1-6; 7 nucleotides line up with TRBD1. The V and J ends lost 2 bases and 6 bases, in that order; junction bases with no gene match: 8. Germline CDR1 SGDLS, CDR2 YYNGEE. The CDR3 loop spans 16 amino acids. The CDR3 bases are TGTGCCAGCAGCGTCGGAGGCAGGGGGACTAATTCACCCCTCCACTTT. Translated, it gives CASSVGGRGTNSPLHF.

This clone was found a few times. The chain joins TRBV12-5 to TRBJ2-7; perhaps TRBD1 as D (6 bases). Trimming stripped 5 bases from V and 2 bases from J, with 13 bases between. CDR1 is LGHNT and CDR2 is FRNRAP in the germline V gene. The CDR3 is made up of 14 amino acids. CDR3 region: CASGHRVGPYEQYF. CDR3 DNA sequence: TGTGCTAGTGGTCACAGGGTTGGCCCCTACGAGCAGTACTTC.

DNA for the CDR3: TGCGCCAGCAGCCTCCGACTCCGGGACAGGGGGCTTCCGTCTGGGACTGAAGCTTTCTTT. Translation: CASSLRLRDRGLPSGTEAFF. The chain combines TRBV4-3 with TRBJ1-1, with 12 bases that match TRBD1. CDR3 length: 20 residues. Germline V gene data show CDR1 as LGHNA and CDR2 as YSLEER. The junction had 20 bases not matched to a gene; V was cut back by 4 bases and J by 5 bases.

The chain links TRBV11-2 to TRBJ1-2; a possible D gene is TRBD1 (5 bases). CDR3 length: 14 amino acids. The germline V and J ends were trimmed by 5 bases and 5 bases, with 15 bases remaining between them. Germline V gene sequence: CDR1 SGHAT, CDR2 FQNNGV. DNA for the CDR3: TGTGCCAGCAGCCCACCAGGGCCATGGTATGGCTACACCTTC. The encoded protein is CASSPPGPWYGYTF.

This clone is labeled as medium-sized. The J gene is TRBJ2-7, the V gene TRBV7-2; TRBD2 matches 11 bases. Trimming took 4 bases from V and 0 from J; bases not matched to a gene: 5. This CDR3 contains 16 residues. Germline V gene lookup returns CDR1 SGHTA and CDR2 FQGNSA. CDR3 bases: TGTGCCAGCAGCTCAACTAGCGGGAGTTCCTCCTACGAGCAGTACTTC. Encoded protein: CASSSTSGSSSYEQYF.

V usage is TRBV28 and J usage is TRBJ2-1; D assignment may be TRBD1 or TRBD2 (7 bases each). Germline assignment: CDR1 MDHEN and CDR2 SYDVKM. V dropped 6 bases and J dropped 4 bases, with 16 bases sitting between them. This CDR3 region has 15 residues. This CDR3 is CASSNSGGVYNEQFF. For the CDR3, the DNA is TGTGCCAGCAGCAATTCAGGGGGGGTATACAATGAGCAGTTCTTC.

The chain uses TRBV6-2 or TRBV6-3 and TRBJ1-1, with D hard to call. Trimming stripped 4 bases from V and 1 base from J, with 7 bases between. Germline V gives CDR1 MNHEY, CDR2 SVGEGT. This CDR3 region has 13 residues. CDR3 sequence reads: CASSSSENTEAFF. In DNA form, the CDR3 reads TGTGCCAGCAGTTCATCAGAGAACACTGAAGCTTTCTTT.

J is TRBJ1-2 and V is TRBV29-1; TRBD1 matches at 9 bases. The germline V gene has CDR1 SQVTM and CDR2 ANQGSEA. The CDR3 runs 12 residues. Trimming cost V 6 bases and J 4 bases; bases outside gene matches: 3. CDR3 loop: CSVGTGPYGYTF. The CDR3 nucleotides read TGCAGCGTGGGGACAGGGCCCTATGGCTACACCTTC.

This rearrangement joins TRBV29-1 to TRBJ1-2, with a tentative D call TRBD1 (6 bases). From germline, CDR1 is SQVTM and CDR2 ANQGSEA. This CDR3 contains 13 residues. Trimming removed 7 bases from V and 8 bases from J, with 20 bases in between. The CDR3 here is CSAIQGSSSGYTF. In DNA form, the CDR3 reads TGCAGCGCTATTCAGGGGTCTTCGTCGGGCTACACCTTC.

The rearrangement uses TRBV10-3 and TRBJ1-5; D possibly corresponds to TRBD1 (5 bases). Per germline, CDR1 ENHRY and CDR2 SYGVKD. This CDR3 is 14 amino acids long. V was shortened by 6 bases and J by 7 bases, with 16 bases between the two germline ends. Here the CDR3 reads CAIRGPGEDQPQHF. The CDR3 region has the DNA TGTGCCATCAGGGGGCCTGGGGAGGACCAGCCCCAGCATTTT.

This rearrangement joins TRBV28 to TRBJ2-7, with 8 bases lining up with TRBD2. The length of the CDR3 is 14 residues. Germline lookup yields CDR1 MDHEN and CDR2 SYDVKM. The ends lost 6 bases at V and 5 bases at J; junction bases unmatched: 9. CDR3 sequence (DNA): TGTGCCAGCAGCATGATAGCGGGAAAGAACGAGCAGTACTTC. The encoded protein is CASSMIAGKNEQYF.